This T cell receptor (beta chain) was obtained from a study of blood T cells in healthy people across ages. Overall study results and limits: There were more naive CD4+ cells and higher diversity in long-lived donors than in aged donors. The study lacked donor CMV status, which possibly confounded expanded clonotype changes. Age advanced and TCR beta diversity per million T cells fell, roughly linearly.

Through a sample-barcoded 5' primer and a J-beta primer mix, a second PCR was run for about 6 to 11 cycles. In TCRdb, the 5' RACE reads were re-called with MiXCR into one record per CDR3 protein. The table has 1.5 million to 2 million distinct CDR3 sequences, just under 50% seen once; the top ten hold roughly 2.1%. Concerning this clonotype: Its matching antigen is unknown.

Losses at the gene ends were 4 bases for V and 5 bases for J; bases not matched to a gene: 8. The V gene's germline CDR1 is LNHNV and CDR2 YYDKDF (reference sequence). The CDR3 is 15 residues long. The source material was blood. The chain links TRBV15 to TRBJ1-2; 9 bases are a match to TRBD1. The receptor was derived from a woman aged 40 to 49 in good health. The CDR3 region is CATSTGQGLGYGYTF. The CDR3 coding sequence is TGTGCCACCAGCACCGGACAGGGGCTGGGGTATGGCTACACCTTC.